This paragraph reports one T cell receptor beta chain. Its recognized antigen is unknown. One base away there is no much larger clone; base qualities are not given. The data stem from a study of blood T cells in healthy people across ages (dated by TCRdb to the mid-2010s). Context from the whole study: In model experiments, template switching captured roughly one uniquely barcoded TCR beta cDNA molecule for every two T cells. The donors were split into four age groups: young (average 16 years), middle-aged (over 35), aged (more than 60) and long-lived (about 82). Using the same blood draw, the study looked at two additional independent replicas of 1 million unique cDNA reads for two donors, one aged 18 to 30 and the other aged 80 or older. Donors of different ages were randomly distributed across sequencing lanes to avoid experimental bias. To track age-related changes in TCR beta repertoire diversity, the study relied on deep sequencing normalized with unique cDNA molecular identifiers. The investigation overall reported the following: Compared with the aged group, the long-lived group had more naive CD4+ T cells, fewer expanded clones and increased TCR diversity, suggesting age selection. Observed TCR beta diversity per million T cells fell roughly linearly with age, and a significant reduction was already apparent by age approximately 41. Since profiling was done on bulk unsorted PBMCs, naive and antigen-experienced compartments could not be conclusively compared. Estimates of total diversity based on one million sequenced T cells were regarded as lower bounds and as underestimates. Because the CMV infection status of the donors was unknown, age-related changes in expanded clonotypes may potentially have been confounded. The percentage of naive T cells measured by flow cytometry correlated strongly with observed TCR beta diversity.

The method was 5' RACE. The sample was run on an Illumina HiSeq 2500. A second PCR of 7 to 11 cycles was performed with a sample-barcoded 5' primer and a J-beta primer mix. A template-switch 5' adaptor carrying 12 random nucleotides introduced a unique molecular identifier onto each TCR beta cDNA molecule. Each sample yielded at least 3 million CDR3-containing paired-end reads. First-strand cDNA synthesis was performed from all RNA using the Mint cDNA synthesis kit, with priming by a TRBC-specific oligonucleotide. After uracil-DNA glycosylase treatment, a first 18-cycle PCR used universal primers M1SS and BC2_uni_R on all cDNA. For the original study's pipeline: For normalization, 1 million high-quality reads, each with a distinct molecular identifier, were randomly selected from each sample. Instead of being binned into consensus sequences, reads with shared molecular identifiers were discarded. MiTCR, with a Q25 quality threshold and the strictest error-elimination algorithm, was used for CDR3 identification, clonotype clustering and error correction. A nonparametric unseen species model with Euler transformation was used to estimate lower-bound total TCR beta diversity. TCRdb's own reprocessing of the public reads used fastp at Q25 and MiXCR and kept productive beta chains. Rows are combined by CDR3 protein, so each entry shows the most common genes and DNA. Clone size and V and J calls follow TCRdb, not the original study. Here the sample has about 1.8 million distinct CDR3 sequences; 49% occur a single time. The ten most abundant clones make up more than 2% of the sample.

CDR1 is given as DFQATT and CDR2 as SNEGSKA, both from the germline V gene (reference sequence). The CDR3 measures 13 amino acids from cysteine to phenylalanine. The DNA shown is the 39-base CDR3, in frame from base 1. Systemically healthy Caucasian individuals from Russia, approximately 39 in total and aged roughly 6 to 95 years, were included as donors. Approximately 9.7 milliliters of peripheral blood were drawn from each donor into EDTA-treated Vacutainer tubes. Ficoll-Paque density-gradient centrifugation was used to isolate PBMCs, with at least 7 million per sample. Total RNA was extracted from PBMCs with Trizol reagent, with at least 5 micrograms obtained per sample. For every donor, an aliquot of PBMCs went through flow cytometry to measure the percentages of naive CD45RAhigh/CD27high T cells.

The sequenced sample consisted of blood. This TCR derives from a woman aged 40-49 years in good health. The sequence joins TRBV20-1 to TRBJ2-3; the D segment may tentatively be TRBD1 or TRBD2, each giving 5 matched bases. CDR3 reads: CRPGRHQSDTQYF. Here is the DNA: TGCAGGCCGGGGCGGCACCAATCAGATACGCAGTATTTT.